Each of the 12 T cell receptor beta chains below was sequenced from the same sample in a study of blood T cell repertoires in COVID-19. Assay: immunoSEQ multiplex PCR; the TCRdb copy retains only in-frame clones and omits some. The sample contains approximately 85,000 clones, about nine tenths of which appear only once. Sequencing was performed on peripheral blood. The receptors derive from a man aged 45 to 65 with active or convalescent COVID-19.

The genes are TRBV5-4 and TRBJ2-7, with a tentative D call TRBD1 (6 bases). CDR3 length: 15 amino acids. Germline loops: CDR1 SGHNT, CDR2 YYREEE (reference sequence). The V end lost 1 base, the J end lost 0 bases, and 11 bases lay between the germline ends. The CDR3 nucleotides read TGTGCCAGCAGCTTGCGACAGGCACTCTCCTACGAGCAGTACTTC. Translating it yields CASSLRQALSYEQYF.

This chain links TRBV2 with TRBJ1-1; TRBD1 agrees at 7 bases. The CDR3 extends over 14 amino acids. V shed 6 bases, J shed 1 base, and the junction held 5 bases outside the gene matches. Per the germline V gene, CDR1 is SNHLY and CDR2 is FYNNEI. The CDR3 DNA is TGTGCCAGCAGGGCGGGACAGTCGAACACTGAAGCTTTCTTT. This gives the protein CASRAGQSNTEAFF.

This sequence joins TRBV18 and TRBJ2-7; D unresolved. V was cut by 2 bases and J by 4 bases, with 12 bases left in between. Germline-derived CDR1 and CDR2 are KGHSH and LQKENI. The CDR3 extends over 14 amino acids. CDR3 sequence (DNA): TGTGCCAGCTCACCAGTCGCACTCCAATACGAGCAGTACTTC. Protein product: CASSPVALQYEQYF. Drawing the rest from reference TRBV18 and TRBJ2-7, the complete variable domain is NAGVMQNPRHLVRRRGQEARLRCSPMKGHSHVYWYRQLPEEGLKFMVYLQKENIIDESGMPKERFSAEFPKEGPSILRIQQVVRGDSAAYFCASSPVALQYEQYFGPGTRLTVT.

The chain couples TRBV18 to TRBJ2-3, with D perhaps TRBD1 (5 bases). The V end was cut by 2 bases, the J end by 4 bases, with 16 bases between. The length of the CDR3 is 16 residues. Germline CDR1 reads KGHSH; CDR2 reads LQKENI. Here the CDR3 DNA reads TGTGCCAGCTCACCAGGGCAAGGATTAGGGGCAGATACGCAGTATTTT. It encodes CASSPGQGLGADTQYF.

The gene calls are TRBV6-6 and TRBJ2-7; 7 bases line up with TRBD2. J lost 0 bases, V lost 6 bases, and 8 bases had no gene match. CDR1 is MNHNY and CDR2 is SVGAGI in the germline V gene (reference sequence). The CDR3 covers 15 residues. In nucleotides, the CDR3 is TGTGCCAGCAGGACCTGGGGGGGAAGCTCCTACGAGCAGTACTTC. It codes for CASRTWGGSSYEQYF.

The CDR3, as DNA: TGTGCCTGGAAAGGACAGCCTAGCTCCTACGAGCAGTACTTC. This gives the protein CAWKGQPSSYEQYF. The rearrangement uses TRBV30 and TRBJ2-7; a weak D match, TRBD1 (6 bases). The CDR3 sequence is 14 residues long. V lost 4 bases to trimming and J lost 0 bases, with 13 bases between them. Germline V gene lookup returns CDR1 GTSNPN and CDR2 SVGIG (reference sequence).

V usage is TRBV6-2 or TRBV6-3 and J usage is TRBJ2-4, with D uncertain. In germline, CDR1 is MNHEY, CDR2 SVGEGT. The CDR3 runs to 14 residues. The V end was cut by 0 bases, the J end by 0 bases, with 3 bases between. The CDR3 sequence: CASSYSLAKNIQYF. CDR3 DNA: TGTGCCAGCAGTTACTCCCTAGCCAAAAACATTCAGTACTTC.

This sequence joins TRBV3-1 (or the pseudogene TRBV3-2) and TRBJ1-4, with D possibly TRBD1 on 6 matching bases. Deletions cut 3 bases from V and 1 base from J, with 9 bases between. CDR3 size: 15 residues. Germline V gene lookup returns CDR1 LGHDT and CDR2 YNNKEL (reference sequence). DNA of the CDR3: TGTGCCAGCAGCCACAACAGGGTAACTAATGAAAAACTGTTTTTT. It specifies CASSHNRVTNEKLFF.

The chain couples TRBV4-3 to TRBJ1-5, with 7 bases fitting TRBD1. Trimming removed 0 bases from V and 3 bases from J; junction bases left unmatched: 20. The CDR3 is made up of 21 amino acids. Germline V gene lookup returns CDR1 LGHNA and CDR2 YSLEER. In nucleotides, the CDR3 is TGCGCCAGCAGCCAAGATAGGGTGGACAGGTTGTACGAGCCCCTCAATCAGCCCCAGCATTTT. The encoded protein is CASSQDRVDRLYEPLNQPQHF.

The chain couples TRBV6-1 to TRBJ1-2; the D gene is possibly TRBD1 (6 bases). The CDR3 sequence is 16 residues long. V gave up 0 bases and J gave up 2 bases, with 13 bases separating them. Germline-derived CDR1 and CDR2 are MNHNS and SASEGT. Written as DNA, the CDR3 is TGTGCCAGCAGTGAAGCAGGGGGACCCCTAAACTATGGCTACACCTTC. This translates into CASSEAGGPLNYGYTF.

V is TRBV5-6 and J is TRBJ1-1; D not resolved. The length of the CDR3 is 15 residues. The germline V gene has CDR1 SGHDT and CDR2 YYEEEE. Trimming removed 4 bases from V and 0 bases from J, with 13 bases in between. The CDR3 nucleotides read TGTGCCAGCAGCCAAATCACAGTCATGAACACTGAAGCTTTCTTT. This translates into CASSQITVMNTEAFF.

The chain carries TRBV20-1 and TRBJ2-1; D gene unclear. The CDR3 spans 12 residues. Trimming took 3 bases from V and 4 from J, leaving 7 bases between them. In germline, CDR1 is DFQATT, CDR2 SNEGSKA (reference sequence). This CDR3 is CSASAGYNEQFF. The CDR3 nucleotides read TGCAGTGCTAGTGCCGGGTACAATGAGCAGTTCTTC.